This TCR beta chain was sequenced during a study of OX40 agonist ivuxolimab in advanced cancers. About this clone: What it binds is unknown.

Clones were sequenced by immunoSEQ multiplex PCR, and TCRdb holds only the in-frame ones, with some missing. The sample records fewer than 50,000 clones, just under 90% being singletons. V shed 4 bases and J shed 2 bases, with 18 bases lying between them. CDR1 is SGDLS, CDR2 YYNGEE, per germline. CDR3 length: 16 residues. Study conclusions and caveats: Researchers report that CD8+ T cells had, on average, more expanded clones than CD4+.

This sequence originates from an adult with an advanced solid tumor such as melanoma, head and neck, liver or kidney cancer. The specimen comprised CD4+ or CD8+ T cells sorted from blood, sampled in a trial of the OX40 agonist ivuxolimab. V and J are TRBV9 and TRBJ2-5; tentative D call: TRBD2 (7 bases). The CDR3 here is CASSSYGGGPQETQYF. CDR3 nucleotide sequence: TGTGCCAGCAGCTCCTATGGGGGGGGGCCGCAAGAGACCCAGTACTTC. Together with reference TRBV9 and TRBJ2-5, the CDR3 gives the full variable domain: DSGVTQTPKHLITATGQRVTLRCSPRSGDLSVYWYQQSLDQGLQFLIQYYNGEERAKGNILERFSAQQFPDLHSELNLSSLELGDSALYFCASSSYGGGPQETQYFGPGTRLLVL.